This T cell receptor beta chain emerged from a study of siplizumab effects on memory and regulatory T cells (dated by TCRdb to 2018 to 2020). Context from the whole study: The effect of the anti-CD2 antibody siplizumab on alloreactive T-cell subsets was examined in allogeneic mixed lymphocyte reactions constructed from human PBMCs.

Beyond this particular receptor, the publication reports: Of the alloreactive CD4+ clones that could be mapped, the Treg-derived share averaged about 67% with siplizumab compared with approximately 25% in control reactions. Sequences below about 10^-5 frequency were poorly captured, so only a minor fraction of alloreactive clones could be mapped to unstimulated subsets. Siplizumab significantly reduced the cumulative frequency of alloreactive sequences traceable to unstimulated CD4+ memory T cells. Compared with memory T cells, unstimulated naive T cells appeared more diverse, and naive cells seemed to make a substantial contribution to the alloresponse. A naive or memory phenotype could not be assigned to roughly 80-97% of proliferating CD4+ or CD8+ clones. The suppressive function of proliferating Tregs from siplizumab cultures was not functionally confirmed.

Spanning cysteine to phenylalanine, the CDR3 consists of 11 amino acids. The entry retains the CDR3 DNA only, 33 bases that are in frame from base 1. Trimming removed 2 bases from V and 11 bases from J, leaving 9 bases between the germline ends. Looking up the germline V gene (reference sequence) yields CDR1 SEHNR and CDR2 FQNEAQ. Turning to this clone: Its target antigen remains unknown. There are no base qualities to consult, and no much larger clone falls within one base.

TCRbeta CDR3 sequencing was performed on sorted unstimulated T cells and on proliferating T cells recovered from mixed lymphocyte reactions. Fresh whole blood from nine to eleven HLA-typed healthy donors was used to isolate PBMCs. Unstimulated CD4+ non-regulatory T cells were FACS-sorted to map the origin of alloreactive clones. The library relied on the immunoSEQ multiplex PCR assay. Each sample had around 100,000 TCR templates assayed by the deep sequencing platform. Genomic DNA extracted from sorted T cells was used for TCRbeta CDR3 sequencing. The study's processing was this. The R programming language was used for the clonal analysis of the TCRbeta CDR3 data. Alloreactive CD4+ and CD8+ clones were identified by comparing unstimulated samples to CFSE-low samples taken after the reaction. Regulatory or non-regulatory origin was assigned to alloreactive CD4+ clones by matching of sequences to sorted unstimulated Treg and non-Treg repertoires. TCRdb took over this immuneACCESS table, retaining in-frame rearrangements with V and J assigned. Such tables are incomplete; in checked studies, under half of the missing clones stem from an unresolved V gene, and the remainder is unexplained. Clone size and the V and J calls come from that table; the DNA yielded D and trimming. For this sample the table gives about 120,000 clones, of which around 94% were detected only once. The ten largest clones represent roughly 1.7% of the sample.

The rearranged segments are TRBV7-9 and TRBJ1-1; no D segment can be confidently identified. The source is a human donor in good health. The sequenced material came from non-Treg CD4+ T cells sorted from blood. The sample's cell subset or site label, decoded: FACS-sorted unstimulated CD4+ non-regulatory T cells. The CDR3 here reads CASSLLPVAFF. The bases are TGTGCCAGCAGCTTATTGCCGGTGGCTTTCTTT. The CDR3 plus the reference TRBV7-9 and TRBJ1-1 genes for the other parts give the full variable domain: DTGVSQNPRHKITKRGQNVTFRCDPISEHNRLYWYRQTLGQGPEFLTYFQNEAQLEKSRLLSDRFSAERPKGSFSTLEIQRTEQGDSAMYLCASSLLPVAFFGQGTRLTVV.